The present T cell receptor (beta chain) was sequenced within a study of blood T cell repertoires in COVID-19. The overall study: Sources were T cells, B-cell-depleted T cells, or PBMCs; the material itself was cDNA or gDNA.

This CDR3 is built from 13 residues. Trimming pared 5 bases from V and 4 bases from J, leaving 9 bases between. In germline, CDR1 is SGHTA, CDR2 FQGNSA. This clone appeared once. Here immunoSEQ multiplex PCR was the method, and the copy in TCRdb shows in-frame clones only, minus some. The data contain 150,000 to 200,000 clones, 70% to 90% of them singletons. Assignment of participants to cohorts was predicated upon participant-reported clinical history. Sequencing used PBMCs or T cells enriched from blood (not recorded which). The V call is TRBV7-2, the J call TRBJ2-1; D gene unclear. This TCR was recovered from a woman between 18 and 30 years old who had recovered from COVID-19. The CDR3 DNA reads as TGTGCCAGCAGCGCCCAGGCGTACAATGAGCAGTTCTTC. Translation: CASSAQAYNEQFF.